The next 29 T cell receptor beta chains were all read from a single sample in a study of cytomegalovirus exposure and HLA in healthy donors. Both 60 Vbeta primers and 13 Jbeta primers went into the PCR. TCRdb keeps only in-frame clones here, not all; method: immunoSEQ multiplex PCR. This sample yields more than 150,000 clones, of which 60% to 85% are seen a single time; more than 1.5% belongs to the top ten. Sequencing was carried out using PBMCs. Every receptor here comes from a girl aged 10-17 years in good health and CMV-seropositive.

This clone was counted only a few times. The chain has TRBV7-2 and TRBJ2-1; 9 bases are shared with TRBD2. CDR1 is SGHTA and CDR2 is FQGNSA in the germline V gene. The CDR3 consists of 16 residues. The V segment lost 1 base and the J segment 2 bases; nucleotides outside the gene matches: 3. The CDR3 nucleotides read TGTGCCAGCAGCTTAGGCCCTAGCGGGGCCTACAATGAGCAGTTCTTC. This translates into CASSLGPSGAYNEQFF.

This chain links TRBV6-1 with TRBJ1-5, with a weak D call TRBD1 (5 bases). There are 13 residues in the CDR3. V was trimmed by 4 bases and J by 5 bases, leaving 9 bases between them. Germline-derived CDR1 and CDR2 are MNHNS and SASEGT. The CDR3 DNA reads as TGTGCCAGCAGTGTCAGGGCAGATCAGCCCCAGCATTTT. Protein product: CASSVRADQPQHF.

The chain uses TRBV9 and TRBJ2-1, with 9 bases matching TRBD2. The CDR3 length is 13 residues. V lost 4 bases and J lost 7; bases outside the gene matches: 3. The germline gives CDR1 SGDLS, CDR2 YYNGEE. The CDR3 loop is CASSSLAGNEQFF. In nucleotides, the CDR3 is TGTGCCAGCAGCTCGCTAGCGGGGAATGAGCAGTTCTTC.

The J gene is TRBJ2-7, the V gene TRBV19; D unclear. CDR1 is LNHDA, CDR2 SQIVND, per germline (reference sequence). Trimming removed 5 bases at V and 3 bases at J, with 11 bases between. The length of the CDR3 is 13 residues. This chain's CDR3 is CASSSYPYYEQYF. The DNA of the CDR3 is TGTGCCAGTAGTTCATACCCCTACTACGAGCAGTACTTC.

This chain links TRBV4-1 with TRBJ1-2; TRBD1 is a possible D gene (6 bases). The CDR3 runs 17 residues. V lost 1 base and J 4 bases, leaving 19 bases between the germline ends. Per the germline V gene, CDR1 is MGHRA and CDR2 is YSYEKL. The CDR3, as DNA: TGCGCCAGCAGCCAAGGGACGGGGGGGGCGCTGGGCTATGGCTACACCTTC. It encodes CASSQGTGGALGYGYTF.

The V and J genes are TRBV18 and TRBJ1-2; 10 nucleotides align to TRBD1. Unmatched junction bases numbered 1, after V lost 2 bases and J lost 1 base. The CDR3 extends over 15 amino acids. In germline, CDR1 is KGHSH, CDR2 LQKENI. CDR3 DNA sequence: TGTGCCAGCTCACCATGGACAGGGGGTAACTATGGCTACACCTTC. It yields the protein CASSPWTGGNYGYTF.

This chain connects TRBV29-1 to TRBJ2-5; D perhaps matches TRBD1 (5 bases). CDR3 size: 12 residues. Trimming took 6 bases from V and 0 from J, leaving 8 bases between them. Looked up from germline, CDR1 is SQVTM and CDR2 is ANQGSEA. This CDR3 reads CSVTVYQETQYF. The CDR3 DNA is TGCAGCGTGACAGTGTACCAAGAGACCCAGTACTTC.

This chain links TRBV19 with TRBJ2-1, with a tentative D call TRBD2 (8 bases). Germline V lookup: CDR1 LNHDA, CDR2 SQIVND (reference sequence). With 3 bases removed from V and 3 bases from J, the gap between germline ends came to 15 bases. CDR3 size: 16 residues. DNA for the CDR3: TGTGCCAGTAGTATTCATAGCGGGACAGTCTACAATGAGCAGTTCTTC. It translates to CASSIHSGTVYNEQFF.

The V call is TRBV7-2, the J call TRBJ2-5; 7 bases are shared with TRBD2. The germline gives CDR1 SGHTA, CDR2 FQGNSA. The CDR3 contains 15 residues. V was clipped by 1 base and J by 5 bases; unmatched bases: 7. This CDR3 is CASSLGGLGGETQYF. The DNA for the CDR3 is TGTGCCAGCAGCTTAGGAGGCCTGGGGGGGGAGACCCAGTACTTC.

This clone was seen a few times. V and J are TRBV2 and TRBJ2-1; 11 positions match TRBD2. The CDR3 consists of 16 residues. The germline V gene encodes CDR1 SNHLY and CDR2 FYNNEI. The trim removed 4 bases at V and 4 bases at J, leaving 6 bases unmatched. CDR3 in DNA: TGTGCCAGCAGTGGCCTAGCGGGGGGATCTTACAATGAGCAGTTCTTC. This sequence encodes CASSGLAGGSYNEQFF.

The rearrangement links TRBV6-1 to TRBJ1-2, with TRBD1 matching 9 bases. The germline V gene has CDR1 MNHNS and CDR2 SASEGT. The J segment lost 4 bases and the V segment lost 8 bases, leaving 5 bases of the junction unmatched. The CDR3 totals 13 residues. CDR3 protein: CASGDRDFYGYTF. As DNA, the CDR3 is TGTGCCAGCGGGGACAGGGACTTCTATGGCTACACCTTC.

The chain couples TRBV6-1 to TRBJ1-2, with 8 positions matching TRBD1. This CDR3 region has 13 residues. After removal of 1 base from V and 8 bases from J, the junction contained 3 bases not matched to a gene. CDR1 MNHNS and CDR2 SASEGT come from the germline V gene. CDR3 loop: CASSEGPGGGYTF. DNA for the CDR3: TGTGCCAGCAGTGAAGGGCCAGGGGGCGGCTACACCTTC.

This clone was observed once. The CDR3 reads CASSMGQLNTGELFF. DNA for the CDR3: TGTGCCAGTAGTATGGGACAACTGAACACCGGGGAGCTGTTTTTT. The gene calls are TRBV19 and TRBJ2-2, with a possible D match to TRBD1 (6 bases). The V gene's germline CDR1 is LNHDA and CDR2 SQIVND (reference sequence). V was shortened by 3 bases and J by 1 base, with 9 bases between the two germline ends. The CDR3 runs to 15 residues.

The V gene is TRBV5-1, the J gene TRBJ1-1; the match to TRBD1 covers 9 bases. Trimming took 4 bases from V and 1 from J; bases not matched to a gene: 8. Germline assignment: CDR1 SGHRS and CDR2 YFSETQ. This CDR3 spans 16 amino acids. In DNA, the CDR3 is TGCGCCAGCAGCCACCACAGGGGGCCACCGAACACTGAAGCTTTCTTT. Residues: CASSHHRGPPNTEAFF.

This chain joins TRBV7-8 and TRBJ2-1, with D perhaps TRBD2 (6 bases). Germline V gene lookup returns CDR1 SGHVS and CDR2 FQNEAQ. The CDR3 sequence is 15 residues long. V was shortened by 6 bases and J by 4 bases, with 16 bases between the two germline ends. CDR3: CASSPTGLRYNEQFF. CDR3 nucleotide sequence: TGTGCCAGCAGTCCTACGGGACTTCGGTACAATGAGCAGTTCTTC.

A note on this clone: Other DNA sequences in the sample encode the same CDR3. This chain links TRBV5-1 with TRBJ2-3, with D tentatively TRBD2 (5 bases). Per germline, CDR1 SGHRS and CDR2 YFSETQ. There are 15 residues in the CDR3. V was clipped by 0 bases and J by 2 bases, with 10 bases between them. CDR3 protein: CASSLASGNTDTQYF. CDR3 bases: TGCGCCAGCAGCTTGGCGTCGGGGAACACAGATACGCAGTATTTT. Full variable domain (outside the CDR3, taken from reference TRBV5-1 and TRBJ2-3): KAGVTQTPRYLIKTRGQQVTLSCSPISGHRSVSWYQQTPGQGLQFLFEYFSETQRNKGNFPGRFSGRQFSNSRSEMNVSTLELGDSALYLCASSLASGNTDTQYFGPGTRLTVL.

This clone has just a few counts. The chain couples TRBV7-8 to TRBJ1-2; a weak D match, TRBD1 (5 bases). Germline V CDR1 and CDR2: SGHVS, FQNEAQ. V gave up 5 bases and J gave up 4 bases, with 11 bases separating them. The CDR3 is 13 amino acids. The CDR3 DNA sequence: TGTGCCAGCAGCCTGACAGTCGTCTATGGCTACACCTTC. Its protein is CASSLTVVYGYTF.

The chain has TRBV4-1 and TRBJ2-1, with 10 nucleotides matching TRBD1. This CDR3 is built from 17 residues. With V trimmed by 4 bases and J by 5 bases, 11 bases remained unmatched. Germline V gene data show CDR1 as MGHRA and CDR2 as YSYEKL. The chain's CDR3 is CASSPLKDRGSDNEQFF. CDR3 DNA sequence: TGCGCCAGCAGCCCCCTGAAGGACAGGGGGTCTGACAATGAGCAGTTCTTC.

The CDR3 sequence is CASSQQGTKNIQYF. DNA of the CDR3: TGTGCCAGCAGTCAACAGGGGACCAAAAACATTCAGTACTTC. V and J are TRBV6-5 and TRBJ2-4, with 7 bases aligning to TRBD1. The CDR3 totals 14 residues. After removal of 5 bases from V and 2 bases from J, the junction contained 3 bases not matched to a gene. Germline CDR1 is MNHEY and CDR2 is SVGAGI.

This clone has just one count. The V call is TRBV5-5, the J call TRBJ2-3; 13 bases map to TRBD2. The V segment lost 4 bases and the J segment 5 bases; nucleotides outside the gene matches: 13. This CDR3 comprises 18 residues. The germline gives CDR1 SGHKS, CDR2 YYEKEE (reference sequence). The CDR3 sequence: CASSPGLAGVIAEDTQYF. CDR3 sequence (DNA): TGTGCCAGCAGCCCTGGACTAGCGGGGGTTATTGCGGAAGATACGCAGTATTTT.

The chain couples TRBV29-1 to TRBJ2-7, with 9 bases matching TRBD1. Germline assignment: CDR1 SQVTM and CDR2 ANQGSEA. The CDR3 totals 13 residues. The ends lost 1 base at V and 5 bases at J; junction bases unmatched: 3. The CDR3 here is CSVEAGQGDEQYF. The DNA for the CDR3 is TGCAGCGTTGAAGCGGGACAGGGCGACGAGCAGTACTTC.

This clone was seen only a few times. The germline gene is not matched at one end of the junction; a read error may be the cause. J is TRBJ1-2 and V is TRBV5-1; TRBD1 might be the D (5 bases). CDR1 is SGHRS and CDR2 is YFSETQ in the germline V gene. CDR3 size: 15 residues. The CDR3 protein is CASTLGLGAIYGYTF. CDR3 DNA sequence: TGCGCCAGCACCTTGGGATTAGGGGCGATCTATGGCTACACCTTC.

This clone was observed once. V and J are TRBV5-6 and TRBJ2-5, with 7 bases matching TRBD1. Unmatched junction bases numbered 2, after V lost 1 base and J lost 5 bases. Germline values: CDR1 SGHDT, CDR2 YYEEEE. This CDR3 spans 13 amino acids. CDR3 sequence: CASSLRGPETQYF. In nucleotides, the CDR3 is TGTGCCAGCAGCTTGAGGGGGCCCGAGACCCAGTACTTC.

V gene TRBV4-3 combines with J gene TRBJ2-3; 11 positions match TRBD2. Germline-derived CDR1 and CDR2 are LGHNA and YSLEER. Trimming at V came to 6 bases and at J to 2 bases, leaving 7 bases not matched to a gene. The CDR3 is 16 amino acids. This CDR3 is CASRATSGGPTDTQYF. The CDR3 coding sequence is TGCGCCAGCAGAGCTACTAGCGGGGGACCCACAGATACGCAGTATTTT.

The chain combines TRBV4-1 with TRBJ1-3, with a possible D match to TRBD1 (5 bases). In germline, CDR1 is MGHRA, CDR2 YSYEKL. CDR3 length: 16 residues. Trimming left V 3 bases short and J 1 base short, with 13 bases between. CDR3 residues: CASSQVVGGSGNTIYF. CDR3 DNA: TGCGCCAGCAGCCAGGTGGTGGGGGGGTCTGGAAACACCATATATTTT.

The genes are TRBV12-5 and TRBJ2-7; D call uncertain. The CDR3 has 12 amino acids. V was shortened by 6 bases and J by 2 bases, with 8 bases between the two germline ends. From germline, CDR1 is LGHNT and CDR2 FRNRAP. The CDR3 loop is CASGPYAYEQYF. CDR3 bases: TGTGCTAGTGGCCCGTATGCCTACGAGCAGTACTTC. Full variable domain (missing parts from reference TRBV12-5 and TRBJ2-7): DARVTQTPRHKVTEMGQEVTMRCQPILGHNTVFWYRQTMMQGLELLAYFRNRAPLDDSGMPKDRFSAEMPDATLATLKIQPSEPRDSAVYFCASGPYAYEQYFGPGTRLTVT.

V usage is TRBV2 and J usage is TRBJ1-4; no firm D call. The V gene lost 4 bases and the J gene lost 5 bases, with 11 bases spanning the gap. This CDR3 comprises 14 residues. Germline CDR1 reads SNHLY; CDR2 reads FYNNEI. The CDR3: CASSVGRQNEKLFF. CDR3 sequence (DNA): TGTGCCAGCAGTGTGGGCAGGCAGAATGAAAAACTGTTTTTT.

This chain uses TRBV6-5 with TRBJ1-2; D is unresolved. With 6 bases removed from V and 2 bases from J, the gap between germline ends came to 7 bases. The CDR3 contains 12 residues. Germline V gene sequence: CDR1 MNHEY, CDR2 SVGAGI. Here the CDR3 DNA reads TGTGCCAGCAGCCCTCGGAACTATGGCTACACCTTC. Translation gives CASSPRNYGYTF.

This clone was counted at least ten times. The chain carries TRBV5-8 and TRBJ2-7, with 7 bases matching TRBD1. This CDR3 spans 13 amino acids. CDR1 SGHTS and CDR2 YDEGEE come from the germline V gene. J gave up 1 base and V 3 bases, and 1 base lay outside the gene matches. CDR3 loop: CASSWDSSYEQYF. DNA for the CDR3: TGTGCCAGCAGCTGGGACAGTTCCTACGAGCAGTACTTC.